The entry that follows covers one T cell receptor beta chain sequence. The antigen is undetermined. This record comes from a study of cytomegalovirus exposure and HLA in healthy donors. Study observations and caveats: TCR beta chains numbering approximately 150 were designated cytomegalovirus-associated. The productive fraction for most TCR beta V segments was about 87% or about 30% in an earlier analysis. An assumption of roughly uniform sequencing depth across donors underlay the presence/absence analyses. Sequencing likely generated an artifact that appeared as a cluster of highly shared sequence variants.

The length of the CDR3 is 13 residues. The V and J ends lost 2 bases and 4 bases respectively, with 9 bases between them. From germline, CDR1 is MNHEY and CDR2 SVGAGI. 13 Jbeta primers and 60 Vbeta primers were used for the PCR. The protocol was immunoSEQ multiplex PCR, while the TCRdb copy is restricted to in-frame clones and leaves out a portion. The table shows 120,000 to 150,000 clones, with over 70% occurring only once. This sequence originates from a man between 18 and 35 years old in good health and CMV-seronegative. The source material was PBMCs. V is TRBV6-5 and J is TRBJ2-7; D not resolved. CDR3: CASSYVSGYEQYF. The DNA for the CDR3 is TGTGCCAGCAGTTACGTCTCGGGTTACGAGCAGTACTTC.